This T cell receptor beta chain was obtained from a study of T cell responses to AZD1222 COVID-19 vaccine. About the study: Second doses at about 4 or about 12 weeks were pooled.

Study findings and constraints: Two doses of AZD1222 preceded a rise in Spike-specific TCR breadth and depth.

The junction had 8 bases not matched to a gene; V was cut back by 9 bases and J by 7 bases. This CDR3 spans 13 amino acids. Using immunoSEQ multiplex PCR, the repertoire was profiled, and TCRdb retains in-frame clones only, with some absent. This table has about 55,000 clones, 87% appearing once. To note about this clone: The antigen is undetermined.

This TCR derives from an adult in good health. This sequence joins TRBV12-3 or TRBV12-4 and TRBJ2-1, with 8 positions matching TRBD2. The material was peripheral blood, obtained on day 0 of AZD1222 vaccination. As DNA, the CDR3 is TGTGCCAGTAGAGCGACGGGAGGGAATGAGCAGTTCTTC. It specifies CASRATGGNEQFF.